The subject of this entry is one TCR beta chain. Its antigen remains unidentified. The sample belongs to a study of blood T cells in healthy people across ages. Study-level results: Age brought a roughly linear fall in TCR beta diversity measured per million T cells. Across samples, TCR beta diversity tracked strongly with naive T cell percentage.

The CDR3 has 14 residues. V gave up 4 bases and J gave up 6 bases; unmatched junction bases: 5. The second PCR ran roughly 7 to 12 cycles with a sample-barcoded 5' primer and J-beta primers. MiXCR, run by TCRdb on the 5' RACE reads, gives a single entry per CDR3 protein. In the table there are about 1.5 million distinct CDR3 sequences, about 45% of which are singletons. This chain connects TRBV12-3 or TRBV12-4 to TRBJ1-2; TRBD1 agrees at 10 bases. The sample taken for sequencing was blood. This receptor was identified in a woman between 18 and 29 years old in good health. CDR3 nucleotides: TGTGCCAGCAGTTACGACAGGGGGCGCGATGGCTACACCTTC. Translating gives CASSYDRGRDGYTF.